The rows below give T cell receptor beta chains drawn from one sample of a study of T cells in Graves' hyperthyroidism and ophthalmopathy. Via MiXCR, TCRdb re-called the multiplex PCR reads, giving one row per CDR3 protein. There are roughly 380,000 distinct CDR3 sequences in the sample; around an eighth occur only once, and 20% to 25% lies in the top ten. Sequenced input: blood. These receptors came from a man between 25 and 39 years old with Graves' hyperthyroidism that later progressed to Graves' ophthalmopathy. Both conserved end residues are part of each CDR3. Each record gives: J gene, clone size, D gene, V gene, CDR3 protein, CDR3 DNA. A D gene is named only where the DNA matches it firmly. The size field is filled for only some rows; it gives once, few, many or a size class.

j_gene: TRBJ2-3
abundance: NA
d_gene: TRBD2
v_gene: TRBV5-1
CDR3aa: CASSLARDYSTDTQYF
CDR3nt: TGCGCCAGCAGCTTGGCTCGGGACTACAGCACAGATACGCAGTATTTT

j_gene: TRBJ1-1
abundance: NA
d_gene: NA
v_gene: TRBV19
CDR3aa: CASSRQPLTTEAFF
CDR3nt: TGTGCCAGTAGTCGACAGCCTTTAACCACTGAAGCTTTCTTT

j_gene: TRBJ2-7
abundance: many
d_gene: TRBD1
v_gene: TRBV7-6
CDR3aa: CASSSRTGATEQYF
CDR3nt: TGTGCCAGCAGCTCGCGGACAGGGGCGACCGAGCAGTACTTC

j_gene: TRBJ1-6
abundance: many
d_gene: NA
v_gene: TRBV12-3/TRBV12-4
CDR3aa: CASSYGPNSPLHF
CDR3nt: TGTGCCAGCAGTTACGGGCCTAATTCACCCCTCCACTTT

j_gene: TRBJ1-4
abundance: many
d_gene: TRBD1
v_gene: TRBV6-1
CDR3aa: CASSLNRGRNNEKLFF
CDR3nt: TGTGCCAGCAGTTTAAACAGGGGGCGGAATAATGAAAAACTGTTTTTT

j_gene: TRBJ2-1
abundance: NA
d_gene: NA
v_gene: TRBV20-1
CDR3aa: CSACWGSYNEQFF
CDR3nt: TGCAGTGCCTGTTGGGGTTCTTACAATGAGCAGTTCTTC

j_gene: TRBJ2-2
abundance: few
d_gene: NA
v_gene: TRBV18
CDR3aa: CASSPRAGQNTGELFF
CDR3nt: TGTGCCAGCTCACCACGGGCGGGGCAGAACACCGGGGAGCTGTTTTTT

j_gene: TRBJ1-1
abundance: many
d_gene: TRBD1
v_gene: TRBV14
CDR3aa: CASSQETGGFLGTEAFF
CDR3nt: TGTGCCAGCAGCCAAGAAACAGGGGGCTTTTTAGGCACTGAAGCTTTCTTT

j_gene: TRBJ1-1
abundance: NA
d_gene: NA
v_gene: TRBV10-3
CDR3aa: CAISESGGGTEAFF
CDR3nt: TGTGCCATCAGTGAGTCGGGCGGGGGGACTGAAGCTTTCTTT

j_gene: TRBJ1-5
abundance: many
d_gene: TRBD1
v_gene: TRBV24-1
CDR3aa: CATSDPGTGISSNQPQHF
CDR3nt: TGTGCCACCAGTGATCCCGGGACAGGCATATCAAGCAATCAGCCCCAGCATTTT

j_gene: TRBJ2-4
abundance: many
d_gene: TRBD2
v_gene: TRBV11-2
CDR3aa: CASSLAASGAKNIQYF
CDR3nt: TGTGCCAGCAGCTTAGCGGCTAGCGGGGCCAAAAACATTCAGTACTTC

j_gene: TRBJ2-5
abundance: NA
d_gene: TRBD2
v_gene: TRBV20-1
CDR3aa: CSASRGGAGETQYF
CDR3nt: TGCAGTGCTTCCCGCGGGGGGGCGGGGGAGACCCAGTACTTC

j_gene: TRBJ1-2
abundance: few
d_gene: TRBD1
v_gene: TRBV5-1
CDR3aa: CASSFDRELYGYTF
CDR3nt: TGCGCCAGCAGCTTTGACAGGGAATTGTATGGCTACACCTTC

j_gene: TRBJ2-3
abundance: few
d_gene: NA
v_gene: TRBV13
CDR3aa: CASSYDTQYF
CDR3nt: TGTGCCAGCAGCTATGATACGCAGTATTTT

j_gene: TRBJ1-5
abundance: many
d_gene: NA
v_gene: TRBV2
CDR3aa: CASSPRVEQPQHF
CDR3nt: TGTGCCAGCAGCCCCAGGGTCGAACAGCCCCAGCATTTT

j_gene: TRBJ2-5
abundance: many
d_gene: TRBD1
v_gene: TRBV7-9
CDR3aa: CASSFRDRDLQETQYF
CDR3nt: TGTGCCAGCAGCTTCAGGGACAGGGACCTGCAAGAGACCCAGTACTTC

j_gene: TRBJ2-2
abundance: NA
d_gene: TRBD1
v_gene: TRBV5-1
CDR3aa: CASSPHAYTGVGGELFF
CDR3nt: TGCGCCAGCAGCCCACATGCTTACACAGGGGTCGGAGGGGAGCTGTTTTTT

j_gene: TRBJ1-5
abundance: many
d_gene: NA
v_gene: TRBV6-5
CDR3aa: CASSYRASNQPQHF
CDR3nt: TGTGCCAGCAGTTACAGGGCAAGCAATCAGCCCCAGCATTTT

j_gene: TRBJ2-3
abundance: few
d_gene: TRBD1
v_gene: TRBV12-3/TRBV12-4
CDR3aa: CASSFWTGITDTQYF
CDR3nt: TGTGCCAGCAGTTTTTGGACAGGTATCACAGATACGCAGTATTTT

j_gene: TRBJ2-5
abundance: few
d_gene: NA
v_gene: TRBV15
CDR3aa: CATSNNGEGDVQTQYF
CDR3nt: TGTGCCACCAGCAACAATGGGGAGGGGGATGTACAGACCCAGTACTTC

j_gene: TRBJ1-1
abundance: few
d_gene: NA
v_gene: TRBV18
CDR3aa: CASSPGERAFF
CDR3nt: TGTGCCAGCTCACCAGGGGAGAGGGCTTTCTTT

j_gene: TRBJ2-3
abundance: many
d_gene: TRBD1
v_gene: TRBV11-2
CDR3aa: CASSQDRGYSTDTQYF
CDR3nt: TGTGCCAGCAGCCAAGACAGGGGCTATAGCACAGATACGCAGTATTTT

j_gene: TRBJ2-1
abundance: NA
d_gene: TRBD2
v_gene: TRBV28
CDR3aa: CASSNWRGAHNEQFF
CDR3nt: TGTGCCAGCTCTAATTGGCGGGGGGCCCACAATGAGCAGTTCTTC

j_gene: TRBJ2-7
abundance: few
d_gene: TRBD1
v_gene: TRBV29-1
CDR3aa: CSVEGQAIYEQYF
CDR3nt: TGCAGCGTTGAGGGACAGGCGATCTACGAGCAGTACTTC

j_gene: TRBJ2-2
abundance: many
d_gene: NA
v_gene: TRBV20-1
CDR3aa: CSARAGGANTGELFF
CDR3nt: TGCAGTGCTAGAGCTGGGGGCGCGAACACCGGGGAGCTGTTTTTT

j_gene: TRBJ1-1
abundance: many
d_gene: NA
v_gene: TRBV3-1
CDR3aa: CASSQVGTLNTEAFF
CDR3nt: TGTGCCAGCAGCCAAGTGGGGACACTGAACACTGAAGCTTTCTTT

j_gene: TRBJ1-5
abundance: NA
d_gene: TRBD1
v_gene: TRBV5-4
CDR3aa: CASSVGRDRGQPQHF
CDR3nt: TGTGCCAGCAGCGTGGGCCGCGACAGGGGGCAGCCCCAGCATTTT

j_gene: TRBJ2-7
abundance: NA
d_gene: TRBD1
v_gene: TRBV27
CDR3aa: CASNPYGTGSYEQYF
CDR3nt: TGTGCCAGCAATCCCTACGGGACAGGGTCCTACGAGCAGTACTTC

j_gene: TRBJ2-5
abundance: many
d_gene: NA
v_gene: TRBV12-3/TRBV12-4
CDR3aa: CASSLDRGRETQYF
CDR3nt: TGTGCCAGCAGTTTAGACCGGGGGCGAGAGACCCAGTACTTC